This T cell receptor (beta chain) is from a study of early T cells in non-severe SARS-CoV-2 infection. TCRdb re-called the 5' RACE reads with MiXCR, one entry per CDR3 protein. The table includes 20,000 to 25,000 distinct CDR3 sequences, around 5% detected once. Many counts were recorded for this clonotype. Sequenced: whole blood. The receptor's source is an adult who was a healthcare worker with PCR-confirmed SARS-CoV-2 infection or an uninfected control (not recorded which).

CDR3 loop: CASSPEGVVRLETQYF. In nucleotides, the CDR3 is TGTGCCAGCAGCCCCGAGGGAGTAGTCAGGTTAGAGACCCAGTACTTC. The gene calls are TRBV5-5 and TRBJ2-5, with a weak D call TRBD2 (5 bases). Germline V gene lookup returns CDR1 SGHKS and CDR2 YYEKEE (reference sequence). The germline V and J ends were trimmed by 4 bases and 4 bases, with 20 bases remaining between them. This CDR3 spans 16 amino acids.